This TCR beta chain was identified during a study of blood T cell repertoires in COVID-19. Background on the study: The samples span acute and convalescent COVID-19 from the United States, Italy and Spain. Sources were T cells, B-cell-depleted T cells, or PBMCs; the material itself was cDNA or gDNA.

Followed longitudinally, the Seattle patients had been enrolled during active infection. The germline V gene has CDR1 KGHDR and CDR2 SFDVKD. The CDR3 runs 13 residues. Trimming shortened V by 1 base and J by 7 bases, and 7 bases separated the two germline ends. Original data processing: Cell counts per sample came from amplifying reference gene primers. This table comes from immunoSEQ multiplex PCR, and its TCRdb copy is limited to in-frame clones, with some not included. D and trimming were read from the DNA, whereas the V and J calls and clone size are those reported in that table. Of around 300,000 clones in the sample, 70% to 90% were seen once.

The clonotype originates from a woman in her 70s with COVID-19, enrolled during active disease. V and J are TRBV24-1 and TRBJ2-1; D is perhaps TRBD1 (5 bases). Sequencing was done on a sample of peripheral blood. Here the CDR3 reads CATSDFRGNEQFF. DNA for the CDR3: TGTGCCACCAGTGATTTTAGGGGTAATGAGCAGTTCTTC.